The source of this T cell receptor beta chain is a study of response to subunit inactivated influenza vaccine (dated by TCRdb to 2016 to 2019). Describing the broader study: To follow how T cells responded to a trivalent subunit inactivated influenza vaccine, the researchers relied on deep quantitative profiling of the T cell receptor repertoire. The research as a whole found: The authors proposed that each seasonal influenza vaccination may bring in only a limited number of new T cells.

The receptor library was made with RT-PCR. For sequencing, an Illumina HiSeq 2500 was employed. Using fastp at Q25 and MiXCR, TCRdb reprocessed the public reads and kept productive beta chains. Rows matching on CDR3 protein sequence are summarized as one entry with the most common DNA and genes. The sample has 600,000 to 700,000 distinct CDR3 sequences on record, 13% to 15% of them singletons. About 7.4% of the sample rests with the top ten. Here V drops 3 bases and J drops 4 bases, and the junction holds 7 bases not matched to any gene. Reading from cysteine to phenylalanine, the CDR3 counts 17 amino acids. Solely the CDR3 DNA is kept, with 51 bases framed from the first base. The germline V gene gives CDR1 as MNHEY and CDR2 as SVGAGI. This clonotype was seen a few times. Its antigen is unknown. Base qualities are not provided; no much larger clone lies one nucleotide away.

This receptor was taken from a man aged 50 to 60 who received an inactivated influenza vaccine. Donor details come from another sample of the same person, matched by shared clones. Recombination linked TRBV6-5 to TRBJ1-6; a stretch of 9 junction bases matches TRBD1. The sample was PBMCs from blood, taken around 14 days before vaccination. CDR3 region: CASSYYWTGEYNSPLHF. The bases read TGTGCCAGCAGTTATTACTGGACAGGGGAATATAATTCACCCCTCCACTTT.